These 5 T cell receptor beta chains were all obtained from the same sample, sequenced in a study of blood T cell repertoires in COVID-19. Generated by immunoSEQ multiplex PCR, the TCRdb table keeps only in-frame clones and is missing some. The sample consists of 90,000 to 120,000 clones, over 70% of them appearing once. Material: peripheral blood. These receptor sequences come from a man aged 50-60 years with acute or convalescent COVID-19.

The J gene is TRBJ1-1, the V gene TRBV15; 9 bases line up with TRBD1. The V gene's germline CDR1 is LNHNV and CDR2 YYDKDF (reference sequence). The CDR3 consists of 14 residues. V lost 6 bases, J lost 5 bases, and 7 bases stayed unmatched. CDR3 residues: CATRLQGADTEAFF. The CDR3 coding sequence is TGTGCCACCAGATTACAGGGGGCGGATACTGAAGCTTTCTTT.

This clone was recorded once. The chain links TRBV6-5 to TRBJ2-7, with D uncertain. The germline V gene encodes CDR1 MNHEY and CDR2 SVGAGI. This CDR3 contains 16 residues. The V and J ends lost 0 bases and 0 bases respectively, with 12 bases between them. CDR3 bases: TGTGCCAGCAGTTACTCGAGGCAGAGCCGCTCCTACGAGCAGTACTTC. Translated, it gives CASSYSRQSRSYEQYF.

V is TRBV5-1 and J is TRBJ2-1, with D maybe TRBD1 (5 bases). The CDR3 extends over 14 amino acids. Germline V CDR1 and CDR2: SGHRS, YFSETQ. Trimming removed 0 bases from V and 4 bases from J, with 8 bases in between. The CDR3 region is CASSLEGVYNEQFF. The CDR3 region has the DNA TGCGCCAGCAGCTTGGAAGGGGTATACAATGAGCAGTTCTTC.

The CDR3: CASSPSLATSPLHF. DNA for the CDR3: TGTGCCAGCAGCCCCTCCCTAGCCACCTCACCCCTCCACTTT. The chain couples TRBV3-1 (or the pseudogene TRBV3-2) to TRBJ1-6; D gene uncertain. CDR1 and CDR2 from the germline V gene are LGHDT and YNNKEL (reference sequence). This CDR3 spans 14 amino acids. The V end lost 4 bases, the J end lost 10 bases, and 14 bases lay between the germline ends.

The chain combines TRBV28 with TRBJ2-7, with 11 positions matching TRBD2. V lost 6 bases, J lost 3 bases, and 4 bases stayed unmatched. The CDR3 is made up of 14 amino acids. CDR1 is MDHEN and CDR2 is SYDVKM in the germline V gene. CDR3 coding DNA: TGTGCCAGCAGAACTAGCGGGAGTGACTACGAGCAGTACTTC. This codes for CASRTSGSDYEQYF.